The 29 T cell receptor beta chains below come from one sample, sequenced in a study of blood T cell repertoires in COVID-19. The protocol was immunoSEQ multiplex PCR, while the TCRdb copy is restricted to in-frame clones and leaves out a portion. The table records 200,000 to 300,000 clones, roughly 87% of them present only once. Sequencing was carried out using peripheral blood. These receptors came from a woman in her 30s with acute or convalescent COVID-19.

The V and J genes are TRBV9 and TRBJ2-1; no definite D call. The CDR3 contains 12 residues. Per germline, CDR1 SGDLS and CDR2 YYNGEE. Trimming cost V 4 bases and J 6 bases, with 8 bases left between them. The CDR3 protein is CASSLPGNEQFF. In DNA form, the CDR3 reads TGTGCCAGCAGCCTTCCGGGCAATGAGCAGTTCTTC.

The chain combines TRBV6-2 or TRBV6-3 with TRBJ1-2; 7 bases are a match to TRBD1. Trimming at V came to 5 bases and at J to 2 bases, leaving 5 bases not matched to a gene. CDR3 length: 14 amino acids. Germline V gene lookup returns CDR1 MNHEY and CDR2 SVGEGT. The CDR3 DNA is TGTGCCAGCAGTCGTGACAGGGTAAACTATGGCTACACCTTC. Residues: CASSRDRVNYGYTF.

The chain joins TRBV29-1 to TRBJ2-7, with D unresolved. The CDR3 totals 12 residues. Germline CDR1 reads SQVTM; CDR2 reads ANQGSEA. V shed 4 bases and J shed 2 bases, with 9 bases lying between them. Written as DNA, the CDR3 is TGCAGCGTTGCGGAGCTGGCCTACGAGCAGTACTTC. Translation gives CSVAELAYEQYF.

The chain joins TRBV5-1 to TRBJ1-1; possibly TRBD1 for D (6 bases). The CDR3 length is 15 residues. V lost 0 bases, J lost 2 bases, and 11 bases lay in between. Germline-derived CDR1 and CDR2 are SGHRS and YFSETQ. CDR3 DNA sequence: TGCGCCAGCAGCTTGGATAGGACAGCCAACACTGAAGCTTTCTTT. Its translation is CASSLDRTANTEAFF.

As regards this clone: Different DNA sequences within this sample yield the same CDR3. The chain employs TRBV19 and TRBJ1-2; 11 positions agree with TRBD1. The CDR3 is 15 amino acids. Germline V CDR1 and CDR2: LNHDA, SQIVND (reference sequence). Trimming cost V 4 bases and J 7 bases; bases outside gene matches: 8. CDR3 loop: CASSKDRGRGGGYTF. Written as DNA, the CDR3 is TGTGCCAGTAGTAAGGACAGGGGGCGCGGGGGTGGCTACACCTTC.

The chain couples TRBV4-3 to TRBJ2-1; TRBD2 matches 11 bases. The CDR3 is made up of 16 amino acids. V was pared by 8 bases and J by 4 bases, with 10 bases of the junction left unmatched. Germline CDR1 reads LGHNA; CDR2 reads YSLEER. In DNA form, the CDR3 reads TGCGCCAGCTCACGTGCGGGACTAGCGGCTTACAATGAGCAGTTCTTC. This translates into CASSRAGLAAYNEQFF.

V is TRBV19 and J is TRBJ2-7; 11 bases map to TRBD1. The trim removed 5 bases at V and 4 bases at J, leaving 4 bases unmatched. The CDR3 spans 14 residues. The V gene's germline CDR1 is LNHDA and CDR2 SQIVND (reference sequence). CDR3 in DNA: TGTGCCAGTAGTTGGACAGGGGGCGAGTACGAGCAGTACTTC. Translation: CASSWTGGEYEQYF.

The CDR3 region has the DNA TGCGCCAGCAGTGGTGGAGCGGGAGAGCTACCCACAGATACGCAGTATTTT. Translation gives CASSGGAGELPTDTQYF. This chain links TRBV10-1 with TRBJ2-3; 8 bases match TRBD2. V lost 4 bases, J lost 2 bases, and 11 bases stayed unmatched. The CDR3 contains 17 residues. From germline, CDR1 is WNHNN and CDR2 SYGVQD (reference sequence).

V and J are TRBV6-5 and TRBJ1-2; 8 nucleotides line up with TRBD1. This CDR3 has 14 amino acids. Trimming removed 7 bases from V and 5 bases from J; junction bases left unmatched: 9. Germline CDR1 is MNHEY and CDR2 is SVGAGI. The CDR3 spells CASKRAGGGYGYTF. CDR3 nucleotide sequence: TGTGCCAGCAAAAGGGCAGGGGGCGGGTATGGCTACACCTTC.

The chain couples TRBV2 to TRBJ1-2; 9 bases line up with TRBD1. Germline V gene sequence: CDR1 SNHLY, CDR2 FYNNEI. The CDR3 length is 16 residues. The V gene end was trimmed by 8 bases and the J gene end by 4 bases; junction bases not matched to a gene: 14. CDR3 coding DNA: TGTGCCAGCCTTCTAAGGACAGGGGAATTTGGCTATGGCTACACCTTC. Translating gives CASLLRTGEFGYGYTF.

The chain links TRBV7-2 to TRBJ1-4; unclear D gene. The germline CDR1 and CDR2 sequences are SGHTA and FQGNSA. The CDR3 covers 15 residues. V was shortened by 2 bases and J by 5 bases, with 12 bases between the two germline ends. CDR3 protein: CASSLTRVRNEKLFF. CDR3 in DNA: TGTGCCAGCAGCTTAACGAGGGTTAGAAATGAAAAACTGTTTTTT.

The chain is built from TRBV3-1 (or the pseudogene TRBV3-2) and TRBJ2-2; D is undetermined. V lost 1 base and J lost 1, with 7 bases in between. Germline CDR1 is LGHDT and CDR2 is YNNKEL (reference sequence). This CDR3 contains 15 residues. The CDR3 spells CASSQVLRNTGELFF. As DNA, the CDR3 is TGTGCCAGCAGCCAAGTTCTTAGGAACACCGGGGAGCTGTTTTTT.

The chain employs TRBV12-5 and TRBJ1-4, with D possibly being TRBD1 (6 bases). The germline CDR1 and CDR2 sequences are LGHNT and FRNRAP. V lost 3 bases, J lost 7 bases, and 12 bases lay in between. The CDR3 has 14 residues. CDR3 in DNA: TGTGCTAGTGGTTTTGGGGGCATGAGTGAAAAACTGTTTTTT. This translates into CASGFGGMSEKLFF.

For the CDR3, the DNA is TGTGCCTGGACAAGACAGGGGGTTGAGACCCAGTACTTC. This translates into CAWTRQGVETQYF. The chain employs TRBV30 and TRBJ2-5, with 9 bases fitting TRBD1. The germline gives CDR1 GTSNPN, CDR2 SVGIG (reference sequence). The ends lost 4 bases at V and 5 bases at J; junction bases unmatched: 5. CDR3 length: 13 amino acids.

The genes are TRBV24-1 and TRBJ2-7, with 8 bases identical to TRBD2. This CDR3 is built from 18 residues. V dropped 5 bases and J dropped 6; count of bases not matched to a gene: 20. Germline CDR1 and CDR2: KGHDR and SFDVKD. Here the CDR3 DNA reads TGTGCCACCAGTGTTCCGGGACTAGTAACCCCGTATGGGCGCGAGCAGTACTTC. Protein sequence: CATSVPGLVTPYGREQYF.

V is TRBV7-9 and J is TRBJ2-3; the match to TRBD2 covers 7 bases. The V segment lost 5 bases and the J segment 4 bases; nucleotides outside the gene matches: 18. The germline V gene encodes CDR1 SEHNR and CDR2 FQNEAQ (reference sequence). The CDR3 contains 18 residues. CDR3 region: CASSPMVVGGRSADTQYF. DNA of the CDR3: TGTGCCAGCAGCCCCATGGTGGTTGGCGGGAGATCGGCAGATACGCAGTATTTT. The full variable domain, with the rest looked up from reference TRBV7-9 and TRBJ2-3, is DTGVSQNPRHKITKRGQNVTFRCDPISEHNRLYWYRQTLGQGPEFLTYFQNEAQLEKSRLLSDRFSAERPKGSFSTLEIQRTEQGDSAMYLCASSPMVVGGRSADTQYFGPGTRLTVL.

This rearrangement joins TRBV6-4 to TRBJ1-5; 10 nucleotides agree with TRBD1. This CDR3 is 14 amino acids long. J was trimmed by 6 bases and V by 6 bases; bases with no gene match: 5. Germline values: CDR1 MRHNA, CDR2 SNTAGT. The chain's CDR3 is CASSETGGFQPQHF. CDR3 DNA sequence: TGTGCCAGCAGCGAGACAGGGGGCTTTCAGCCCCAGCATTTT.

This sequence joins TRBV6-5 and TRBJ1-2, with TRBD1 matching 7 bases. Looked up from germline, CDR1 is MNHEY and CDR2 is SVGAGI. The trim removed 6 bases at V and 4 bases at J, leaving 2 bases unmatched. This CDR3 is 12 amino acids long. The CDR3 sequence: CASRGQTYGYTF. The DNA of the CDR3 is TGTGCCAGCAGGGGACAGACCTATGGCTACACCTTC.

This chain uses TRBV30 with TRBJ2-5, with 7 bases aligning to TRBD1. The CDR3 has 15 residues. Losses at the gene ends were 0 bases for V and 3 bases for J; bases not matched to a gene: 7. CDR1 GTSNPN and CDR2 SVGIG come from the germline V gene (reference sequence). This chain's CDR3 is CAWSVLGTAKETQYF. The CDR3 DNA reads as TGTGCCTGGAGTGTACTCGGGACAGCGAAAGAGACCCAGTACTTC.

The chain is built from TRBV10-3 and TRBJ2-1; no firm D call. This CDR3 has 12 residues. Trimming left V 4 bases short and J 8 bases short, with 9 bases between. Germline V gives CDR1 ENHRY, CDR2 SYGVKD. CDR3 in amino acids: CAISGVSDEQFF. The CDR3 DNA is TGTGCCATCAGTGGTGTGTCCGATGAGCAGTTCTTC.

This clone occurred once. V usage is TRBV13 and J usage is TRBJ2-2, with 9 bases aligning to TRBD2. The CDR3 sequence is 16 residues long. The J segment lost 3 bases and the V segment lost 7 bases, leaving 9 bases of the junction unmatched. Germline V gene data show CDR1 as PRHDT and CDR2 as FYEKMQ (reference sequence). The CDR3 protein is CASKGAGGPYTGELFF. DNA for the CDR3: TGTGCCAGCAAGGGGGCGGGAGGGCCATACACCGGGGAGCTGTTTTTT.

The chain recombines TRBV9 with TRBJ2-3; 14 positions agree with TRBD2. The CDR3 contains 15 residues. Looked up from germline, CDR1 is SGDLS and CDR2 is YYNGEE. Unmatched junction bases numbered 3, after V lost 3 bases and J lost 6 bases. The CDR3 loop is CASSARTSGRDTQYF. The CDR3 DNA reads TGTGCCAGCAGCGCCAGGACTAGCGGGAGGGATACGCAGTATTTT.

The rearrangement joins TRBV12-5 to TRBJ1-2; D remains ambiguous. This CDR3 has 17 amino acids. The germline V and J ends were trimmed by 0 bases and 2 bases, with 16 bases remaining between them. Germline-derived CDR1 and CDR2 are LGHNT and FRNRAP. In nucleotides, the CDR3 is TGTGCTAGTGGTTTGGTCCCTCCCGGGTTTCGGAACTATGGCTACACCTTC. Its protein product is CASGLVPPGFRNYGYTF.

The count of this clone is one. The chain carries TRBV3-1 (or the pseudogene TRBV3-2) and TRBJ1-2; D is unresolved. The CDR3 contains 16 residues. Germline values: CDR1 LGHDT, CDR2 YNNKEL (reference sequence). The V and J ends lost 0 bases and 2 bases respectively, with 13 bases between them. The CDR3: CASSQEISTPNYGYTF. The CDR3 DNA reads as TGTGCCAGCAGCCAAGAAATCAGTACACCCAACTATGGCTACACCTTC.

This clone was seen just once. CDR3 sequence: CAISPGQGPYEQYF. The CDR3 nucleotides are TGTGCCATCAGCCCCGGACAGGGGCCCTACGAGCAGTACTTC. This sequence joins TRBV10-3 and TRBJ2-7; 9 positions match TRBD1. V was clipped by 6 bases and J by 2 bases; unmatched bases: 5. This CDR3 spans 14 amino acids. Germline CDR1 reads ENHRY; CDR2 reads SYGVKD.

This clone was counted between two and nine times. This sequence joins TRBV29-1 and TRBJ1-5; D uncertain. Germline CDR1 is SQVTM and CDR2 is ANQGSEA. The CDR3 covers 14 residues. V was cut by 6 bases and J by 2 bases, with 14 bases left in between. CDR3 DNA: TGCAGCGTCGCTGGAGGGTTAGGCAATCAGCCCCAGCATTTT. Its translation: CSVAGGLGNQPQHF.

The rearrangement uses TRBV5-1 and TRBJ2-7, with a tentative D call TRBD1 (6 bases). The CDR3 is 13 amino acids. Germline CDR1 reads SGHRS; CDR2 reads YFSETQ. V was clipped by 6 bases and J by 3 bases, with 13 bases between them. The CDR3 region is CASTKDRYYEQYF. DNA for the CDR3: TGCGCCAGCACCAAAGACAGGTACTACGAGCAGTACTTC.

The V call is TRBV14, the J call TRBJ2-3, with 16 positions matching TRBD2. This CDR3 has 20 residues. Trimming removed 1 base from V and 2 bases from J; junction bases left unmatched: 9. From germline, CDR1 is SGHDN and CDR2 FVKESK. The CDR3 coding sequence is TGTGCCAGCAGCCAAGCGGGGACTAGCGGGAGGGCCCGGATCACAGATACGCAGTATTTT. Amino acid sequence: CASSQAGTSGRARITDTQYF.

In DNA form, the CDR3 reads TGTGCCAGCAGTGAGCCCTTAGCGGGAGGGTCCTACAATGAGCAGTTCTTC. This gives the protein CASSEPLAGGSYNEQFF. The V and J genes are TRBV25-1 and TRBJ2-1, with 11 bases identical to TRBD2. Germline V CDR1 and CDR2: MGHDK, SYGVNS. With V trimmed by 3 bases and J by 1 base, 5 bases remained unmatched. This CDR3 region has 17 residues.